The 14 T cell receptor beta chains presented below share a single source sample, sequenced in a study of Ad26.COV2.S vaccination and SARS-CoV-2 variants. Sample treatment: about 20 received Ad26.COV2.S at low or high dose, single or two shots; several received placebo; per-sample allocation not given. After the first vaccine or placebo injection, samples were drawn on day 63. The repertoire was sequenced with immunoSEQ multiplex PCR; TCRdb's copy has only in-frame clones and lacks some. Among roughly 420,000 clones listed, roughly nine tenths were seen once. The starting material was peripheral blood, obtained in a trial of Ad26.COV2.S vaccine versus placebo. These receptors came from a person aged 18-65 years who received the Ad26.COV2.S COVID-19 vaccine or a placebo.

The chain uses TRBV11-3 and TRBJ2-1; D uncertain. The CDR3 length is 12 residues. Germline assignment: CDR1 SGHNT and CDR2 YENEEA. The ends were cut back, 2 bases at V and 8 bases at J, with 7 bases in the middle. The CDR3 DNA follows: TGTGCCAGCAGCTTACTCGAGCATGAGCAGTTCTTC. It is translated as CASSLLEHEQFF.

Details on this clone: Other DNA variants within this sample encode the same CDR3. The rearrangement uses TRBV18 and TRBJ2-3, with D perhaps matching TRBD1 (6 bases). Trimming shortened V by 0 bases and J by 7 bases, and 8 bases separated the two germline ends. The germline CDR1 and CDR2 sequences are KGHSH and LQKENI. This CDR3 is 13 amino acids long. CDR3 amino acids: CASSPPGGNTQYF. The CDR3 bases are TGTGCCAGCTCACCACCAGGGGGAAATACGCAGTATTTT.

This sequence joins TRBV7-9 and TRBJ1-1, with 8 bases identical to TRBD1. Germline V lookup: CDR1 SEHNR, CDR2 FQNEAQ (reference sequence). This CDR3 comprises 18 residues. J was trimmed by 2 bases and V by 2 bases; bases with no gene match: 13. DNA for the CDR3: TGTGCCAGCAGCTTATCTCGGACAGGGTATGGCTCAAACACTGAAGCTTTCTTT. It specifies CASSLSRTGYGSNTEAFF. Variable domain in full (rest from reference TRBV7-9 and TRBJ1-1): DTGVSQNPRHKITKRGQNVTFRCDPISEHNRLYWYRQTLGQGPEFLTYFQNEAQLEKSRLLSDRFSAERPKGSFSTLEIQRTEQGDSAMYLCASSLSRTGYGSNTEAFFGQGTRLTVV.

The V and J genes are TRBV5-5 and TRBJ1-2; 10 positions agree with TRBD1. The V segment lost 3 bases and the J segment 4 bases; nucleotides outside the gene matches: 12. CDR1 and CDR2 from the germline V gene are SGHKS and YYEKEE (reference sequence). CDR3 size: 17 residues. CDR3 DNA sequence: TGTGCCAGCAGCTCGAGACAGGGGGCGAACTCGGGCTATGGCTACACCTTC. This translates into CASSSRQGANSGYGYTF.

This chain joins TRBV7-2 and TRBJ2-5, with D perhaps matching TRBD2 (6 bases). From germline, CDR1 is SGHTA and CDR2 FQGNSA. This CDR3 spans 14 amino acids. V was trimmed by 5 bases and J by 4 bases, leaving 14 bases between them. The CDR3 DNA reads TGTGCCAGCAGCCAGAGCGGGTGGGGAGAGACCCAGTACTTC. This codes for CASSQSGWGETQYF.

The chain carries TRBV7-2 and TRBJ2-3; TRBD2 aligns across 9 bases. Germline CDR1 reads SGHTA; CDR2 reads FQGNSA. The CDR3 runs 17 residues. Trimming at V came to 7 bases and at J to 6 bases, leaving 17 bases not matched to a gene. The DNA for the CDR3 is TGTGCCAGCACCCTCCCACTAGCGGGCACCTATGGGGATACGCAGTATTTT. It specifies CASTLPLAGTYGDTQYF.

This clone was observed a few times. The gene calls are TRBV7-2 and TRBJ2-1; D call uncertain. Trimming removed 3 bases from V and 4 bases from J, with 7 bases in between. CDR1 and CDR2 (germline): SGHTA, FQGNSA. CDR3 length equals 13 residues. The CDR3 loop reads CASSFWSYNEQFF. The CDR3 DNA reads as TGTGCCAGCAGCTTTTGGAGTTACAATGAGCAGTTCTTC. Full variable domain (rest looked up from reference TRBV7-2 and TRBJ2-1): GAGVSQSPSNKVTEKGKDVELRCDPISGHTALYWYRQSLGQGLEFLIYFQGNSAPDKSGLPSDRFSAERTGGSVSTLTIQRTQQEDSAVYLCASSFWSYNEQFFGPGTRLTVL.

The chain joins TRBV20-1 to TRBJ1-5; unclear D gene. Germline lookup yields CDR1 DFQATT and CDR2 SNEGSKA (reference sequence). The V end was cut by 3 bases, the J end by 6 bases, with 12 bases between. The CDR3 runs to 13 residues. The CDR3, as DNA: TGCAGTGCTAGTTTATCCGGGCGTCAGCCCCAGCATTTT. Translating it yields CSASLSGRQPQHF.

The chain combines TRBV29-1 with TRBJ2-1; D possibly matches TRBD1 or TRBD2 (5 bases each). In germline, CDR1 is SQVTM, CDR2 ANQGSEA. Trimming took 6 bases from V and 4 from J, leaving 7 bases between them. The CDR3 extends over 11 amino acids. The CDR3 DNA follows: TGCAGCGTGGGACGGTACAATGAGCAGTTCTTC. Translated: CSVGRYNEQFF.

This chain connects TRBV19 to TRBJ2-1; D is possibly TRBD2 (6 bases). CDR3 size: 13 residues. From germline, CDR1 is LNHDA and CDR2 SQIVND (reference sequence). V lost 5 bases and J lost 2, with 7 bases in between. In DNA, the CDR3 is TGTGCCAGTAGTCCGGGGGCCTACAATGAGCAGTTCTTC. Protein: CASSPGAYNEQFF.

This sequence joins TRBV19 and TRBJ2-3, with TRBD2 matching over 12 bases. Trimming removed 7 bases from V and 4 bases from J; junction bases left unmatched: 12. CDR3 length: 17 amino acids. The germline V gene encodes CDR1 LNHDA and CDR2 SQIVND (reference sequence). The CDR3 sequence is CASTPPRLAGAPDTQYF. In DNA form, the CDR3 reads TGTGCCAGTACCCCTCCCAGACTAGCGGGAGCCCCAGATACGCAGTATTTT.

The rearrangement uses TRBV27 and TRBJ1-5, with 7 nucleotides matching TRBD1. From germline, CDR1 is MNHEY and CDR2 SMNVEV (reference sequence). This CDR3 comprises 13 residues. Trimming cost V 5 bases and J 4 bases; bases outside gene matches: 2. CDR3 in amino acids: CASSRGPNQPQHF. CDR3 DNA sequence: TGTGCCAGCAGTAGGGGGCCTAATCAGCCCCAGCATTTT.

The chain employs TRBV7-2 and TRBJ2-3; TRBD2 matches 7 bases. Losses at the gene ends were 4 bases for V and 7 bases for J; bases not matched to a gene: 11. Germline CDR1 and CDR2: SGHTA and FQGNSA. CDR3 size: 15 residues. The CDR3 loop reads CASSSPSGLSYTQYF. The CDR3 nucleotides are TGTGCCAGCAGCTCTCCTAGCGGACTGTCATATACGCAGTATTTT.

This chain uses TRBV5-5 with TRBJ1-1, with D hard to call. CDR1 SGHKS and CDR2 YYEKEE come from the germline V gene (reference sequence). V lost 0 bases, J lost 6 bases, and 12 bases lay in between. This CDR3 has 14 amino acids. CDR3 region: CASSLDLHTAEAFF. The CDR3 DNA sequence: TGTGCCAGCAGCTTGGACTTACACACGGCTGAAGCTTTCTTT.